Presented here are 27 T cell receptor beta chains from one specimen sequenced in a study of siplizumab effects on memory and regulatory T cells. Clones were sequenced by immunoSEQ multiplex PCR, and TCRdb holds only the in-frame ones, with some missing. Among about 55,000 clones listed, about 97% were seen once. Material: naive CD4+ T cells sorted from blood. These receptors all stem from a human donor in good health.

The rearrangement links TRBV6-6 to TRBJ2-2; D unresolved. The germline CDR1 and CDR2 sequences are MNHNY and SVGAGI (reference sequence). V lost 3 bases and J lost 3, with 8 bases in between. CDR3 length equals 14 residues. The CDR3 here is CASSYTKDTGELFF. DNA for the CDR3: TGTGCCAGCAGTTATACAAAGGACACCGGGGAGCTGTTTTTT.

The V gene is TRBV4-3, the J gene TRBJ2-5, with D tentatively TRBD2 (6 bases). With 2 bases removed from V and 2 bases from J, the gap between germline ends came to 12 bases. CDR3 size: 15 residues. Germline V CDR1 and CDR2: LGHNA, YSLEER. CDR3 residues: CASSQRNGLQETQYF. CDR3 sequence (DNA): TGCGCCAGCAGCCAACGGAACGGACTACAAGAGACCCAGTACTTC.

The rearrangement uses TRBV6-6 and TRBJ2-7, with TRBD1 as a possible D gene (5 bases). CDR3 length: 13 amino acids. V lost 3 bases and J 4 bases, leaving 10 bases between the germline ends. Germline V gene sequence: CDR1 MNHNY, CDR2 SVGAGI (reference sequence). The CDR3: CASSYWTNYEQYF. The CDR3 bases are TGTGCCAGCAGTTATTGGACAAATTACGAGCAGTACTTC.

CDR3: CASKGAGYTEAFF. The CDR3 DNA is TGTGCCAGTAAGGGAGCAGGGTACACTGAAGCTTTCTTT. The V and J genes are TRBV19 and TRBJ1-1, with D tentatively TRBD1 (5 bases). This CDR3 region has 13 residues. CDR1 LNHDA and CDR2 SQIVND come from the germline V gene (reference sequence). The V and J ends lost 7 bases and 3 bases respectively, with 12 bases between them.

The chain links TRBV6-5 to TRBJ2-3; weak D call: TRBD1 (6 bases). V was pared by 6 bases and J by 10 bases, with 14 bases between. Per the germline V gene, CDR1 is MNHEY and CDR2 is SVGAGI. This CDR3 comprises 12 residues. CDR3 sequence: CASSPTGNPQYF. The CDR3 DNA follows: TGTGCCAGCAGCCCAACAGGGAATCCGCAGTATTTT.

This clone has only one observation. The chain links TRBV5-8 to TRBJ2-7; TRBD2 aligns across 7 bases. The germline V gene encodes CDR1 SGHTS and CDR2 YDEGEE. Trimming at V came to 2 bases and at J to 3 bases, leaving 5 bases not matched to a gene. The CDR3 has 14 amino acids. This CDR3 is CASSLGLAVYEQYF. CDR3 in DNA: TGTGCCAGCAGCTTAGGGCTAGCGGTCTACGAGCAGTACTTC.

The chain is built from TRBV25-1 and TRBJ1-4, with a possible D match to TRBD1 (6 bases). Germline lookup yields CDR1 MGHDK and CDR2 SYGVNS. This CDR3 has 13 amino acids. The germline V and J ends were trimmed by 4 bases and 7 bases, with 10 bases remaining between them. CDR3 sequence (DNA): TGTGCCAGCAGTGTCCAGGGGACTGAAAAACTGTTTTTT. Its translation is CASSVQGTEKLFF.

V and J are TRBV18 and TRBJ2-3, with 12 bases lining up with TRBD2. With 3 bases clipped from V and 2 bases from J, the junction kept 3 bases outside the gene matches. The CDR3 sequence is 16 residues long. Germline V gene sequence: CDR1 KGHSH, CDR2 LQKENI. DNA of the CDR3: TGTGCCAGCTCACCTTCTAGCGGGAGGGCCACAGATACGCAGTATTTT. Amino acid sequence: CASSPSSGRATDTQYF.

V is TRBV5-4 and J is TRBJ2-1; D unresolved. This CDR3 has 14 residues. V was clipped by 4 bases and J by 6 bases, with 14 bases between them. Germline V gives CDR1 SGHNT, CDR2 YYREEE (reference sequence). For the CDR3, the DNA is TGTGCCAGCAGCCCTAAAGGTGGTTCCAATGAGCAGTTCTTC. It translates to CASSPKGGSNEQFF.

V usage is TRBV28 and J usage is TRBJ2-5, with D tentatively TRBD1 (5 bases). The V and J ends lost 6 bases and 5 bases respectively, with 34 bases between them. Germline V CDR1 and CDR2: MDHEN, SYDVKM. There are 20 residues in the CDR3. The DNA for the CDR3 is TGTGCCAGCAGGACCGGGCCTACCTTATGGGGCCTCGCCAAGGGGGAGACCCAGTACTTC. Its protein product is CASRTGPTLWGLAKGETQYF.

The genes are TRBV2 and TRBJ1-4; D gene uncertain. Germline-derived CDR1 and CDR2 are SNHLY and FYNNEI. The CDR3 sequence is 14 residues long. V was shortened by 8 bases and J by 0 bases, with 10 bases between the two germline ends. The CDR3 is CASGRIATNEKLFF. The DNA of the CDR3 is TGTGCCAGCGGTCGGATTGCAACTAATGAAAAACTGTTTTTT.

The chain is built from TRBV5-1 and TRBJ1-1; D unclear. This CDR3 has 16 amino acids. V lost 3 bases and J 0 bases, leaving 15 bases between the germline ends. CDR1 and CDR2 from the germline V gene are SGHRS and YFSETQ. The CDR3 region is CASSSTIGPMNTEAFF. The DNA of the CDR3 is TGCGCCAGCAGCTCGACTATAGGACCGATGAACACTGAAGCTTTCTTT. The whole variable domain, filled in from reference TRBV5-1 and TRBJ1-1, reads KAGVTQTPRYLIKTRGQQVTLSCSPISGHRSVSWYQQTPGQGLQFLFEYFSETQRNKGNFPGRFSGRQFSNSRSEMNVSTLELGDSALYLCASSSTIGPMNTEAFFGQGTRLTVV.

This sequence joins TRBV10-3 and TRBJ1-5; D gene unclear. The CDR3 consists of 12 residues. Trimming pared 8 bases from V and 3 bases from J, leaving 8 bases between. CDR1 ENHRY and CDR2 SYGVKD come from the germline V gene. CDR3 sequence (DNA): TGTGCCATCGGCAGAGACAATCAGCCCCAGCATTTT. Amino acid sequence: CAIGRDNQPQHF.

V gene TRBV19 combines with J gene TRBJ2-1, with TRBD2 matching over 12 bases. Trimming at V came to 4 bases and at J to 2 bases, leaving 9 bases not matched to a gene. The CDR3 length is 18 residues. CDR1 is LNHDA and CDR2 is SQIVND in the germline V gene (reference sequence). CDR3 region: CASSTFVTSGRTYNEQFF. CDR3 DNA: TGTGCCAGTAGTACCTTTGTGACTAGCGGGAGAACCTACAATGAGCAGTTCTTC.

The rearrangement joins TRBV11-1 to TRBJ2-2; TRBD1 agrees at 10 bases. Per the germline V gene, CDR1 is SGHAT and CDR2 is FQDESV (reference sequence). This CDR3 has 15 amino acids. The junction had 4 bases not matched to a gene; V was cut back by 3 bases and J by 6 bases. As DNA, the CDR3 is TGTGCCAGCAGCTTGACAGGGGGCGCCGCCGGGGAGCTGTTTTTT. Translation gives CASSLTGGAAGELFF.

DNA of the CDR3: TGTGCCAGCAGCTTAGCCGAGGCTAGCGGGACCCACCTGAGGGAGCAGTACTTC. This translates into CASSLAEASGTHLREQYF. The chain has TRBV7-2 and TRBJ2-7; 9 bases match TRBD2. Germline values: CDR1 SGHTA, CDR2 FQGNSA. The V and J ends lost 0 bases and 7 bases, in that order; junction bases with no gene match: 16. The CDR3 spans 18 residues.

The chain uses TRBV6-6 and TRBJ1-2, with 7 bases identical to TRBD1. The CDR3 extends over 13 amino acids. Germline V gives CDR1 MNHNY, CDR2 SVGAGI (reference sequence). V was clipped by 5 bases and J by 5 bases; unmatched bases: 5. The CDR3 DNA is TGTGCCAGCAGTCTCACAGGGGAGTATGGCTACACCTTC. Amino acids: CASSLTGEYGYTF.

V is TRBV18 and J is TRBJ2-7; D remains unclear. V lost 3 bases to trimming and J lost 0 bases, with 9 bases between them. CDR1 and CDR2 (germline): KGHSH, LQKENI. This CDR3 comprises 14 residues. The CDR3 loop is CASSPVRSSYEQYF. DNA of the CDR3: TGTGCCAGCTCACCGGTACGGAGCTCCTACGAGCAGTACTTC.

The chain uses TRBV5-1 and TRBJ2-7; no clear D. Deletions cut 4 bases from V and 2 bases from J, with 7 bases between. From germline, CDR1 is SGHRS and CDR2 YFSETQ. The CDR3 is 12 residues long. CDR3 bases: TGCGCCAGCAGCCAGAATACCTACGAGCAGTACTTC. Its protein product is CASSQNTYEQYF. Using reference TRBV5-1 and TRBJ2-7 for the parts outside the CDR3, the full variable domain is KAGVTQTPRYLIKTRGQQVTLSCSPISGHRSVSWYQQTPGQGLQFLFEYFSETQRNKGNFPGRFSGRQFSNSRSEMNVSTLELGDSALYLCASSQNTYEQYFGPGTRLTVT.

J is TRBJ1-5 and V is TRBV19, with D perhaps matching TRBD1 (5 bases). The V end lost 6 bases, the J end lost 3 bases, and 12 bases lay between the germline ends. The CDR3 totals 14 residues. CDR1 and CDR2 (germline): LNHDA, SQIVND (reference sequence). The DNA of the CDR3 is TGTGCCAGTAGGAGCCGGGACGTCAATCAGCCCCAGCATTTT. This codes for CASRSRDVNQPQHF.

The CDR3 spells CASSSTGGPVTETQYF. CDR3 in DNA: TGTGCCAGCAGTAGCACTGGGGGGCCCGTGACGGAGACCCAGTACTTC. This chain joins TRBV5-4 and TRBJ2-5; either TRBD1 or TRBD2 may supply D (6 bases each). The germline gives CDR1 SGHNT, CDR2 YYREEE (reference sequence). V gave up 5 bases and J gave up 5 bases, with 22 bases separating them. The CDR3 loop spans 16 amino acids.

The V gene is TRBV30, the J gene TRBJ1-1; D remains unclear. Germline V gives CDR1 GTSNPN, CDR2 SVGIG (reference sequence). V was clipped by 5 bases and J by 6 bases, with 19 bases between them. The length of the CDR3 is 14 residues. The CDR3 sequence: CAWAPNFAPPEAFF. CDR3 sequence (DNA): TGTGCCTGGGCCCCGAACTTCGCCCCCCCTGAAGCTTTCTTT.

This chain uses TRBV15 with TRBJ2-7; 13 bases map to TRBD2. The CDR3 covers 16 residues. Germline loops: CDR1 LNHNV, CDR2 YYDKDF (reference sequence). Unmatched junction bases numbered 6, after V lost 0 bases and J lost 7 bases. As DNA, the CDR3 is TGTGCCACCAGCAGAGATCGACTAGCGGGAGGCCTGGAGCAGTACTTC. Amino acid sequence: CATSRDRLAGGLEQYF.

The chain carries TRBV4-2 and TRBJ1-1; D is undetermined. Trimming left V 4 bases short and J 1 base short, with 7 bases between. Germline lookup yields CDR1 LGHNA and CDR2 YNFKEQ. The length of the CDR3 is 13 residues. The CDR3 loop is CASSRRENTEAFF. The CDR3 DNA reads TGTGCCAGCAGCCGCCGGGAGAACACTGAAGCTTTCTTT.

The chain has TRBV5-1 and TRBJ2-2; D unresolved. Trimming removed 4 bases from V and 6 bases from J, with 13 bases in between. This CDR3 spans 14 amino acids. Germline V gives CDR1 SGHRS, CDR2 YFSETQ. In DNA form, the CDR3 reads TGCGCCAGCAGCAACCAACCCAAGCCCGGGGAGCTGTTTTTT. This gives the protein CASSNQPKPGELFF.

V usage is TRBV19 and J usage is TRBJ1-4; D gene ambiguous. CDR1 is LNHDA, CDR2 SQIVND, per germline (reference sequence). The CDR3 spans 13 residues. V was trimmed by 5 bases and J by 8 bases, leaving 12 bases between them. The CDR3 loop reads CASSHMGGEKLFF. The CDR3 DNA follows: TGTGCCAGTAGTCATATGGGTGGCGAAAAACTGTTTTTT.

V is TRBV7-2 and J is TRBJ1-5, with 7 bases aligning to TRBD1. Trimming removed 3 bases from V and 4 bases from J; junction bases left unmatched: 9. Germline loops: CDR1 SGHTA, CDR2 FQGNSA. The CDR3 spans 16 residues. The DNA for the CDR3 is TGTGCCAGCAGCTTGGGACACAGGGGTTCGAATCAGCCCCAGCATTTT. Its protein product is CASSLGHRGSNQPQHF.